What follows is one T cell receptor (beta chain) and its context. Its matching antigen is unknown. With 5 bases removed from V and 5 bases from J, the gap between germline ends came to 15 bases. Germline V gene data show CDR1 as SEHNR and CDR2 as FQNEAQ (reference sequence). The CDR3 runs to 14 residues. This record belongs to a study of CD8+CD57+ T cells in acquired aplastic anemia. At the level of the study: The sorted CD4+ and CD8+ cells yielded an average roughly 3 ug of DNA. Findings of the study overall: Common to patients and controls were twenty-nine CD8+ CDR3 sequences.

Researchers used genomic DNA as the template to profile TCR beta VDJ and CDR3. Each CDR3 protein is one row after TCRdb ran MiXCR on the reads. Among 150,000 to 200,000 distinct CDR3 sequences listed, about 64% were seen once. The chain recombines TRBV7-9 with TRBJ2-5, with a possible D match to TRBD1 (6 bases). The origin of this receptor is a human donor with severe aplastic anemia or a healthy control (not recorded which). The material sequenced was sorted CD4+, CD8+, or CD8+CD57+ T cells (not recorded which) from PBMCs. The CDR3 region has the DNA TGTGCCAGCAGCCCAAGGACAGCACGGGAGACCCAGTACTTC. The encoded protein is CASSPRTARETQYF.